This record covers a single TCR beta chain. This CDR3 has 16 amino acids. Germline trimming cut 0 bases from V and 4 bases from J; bases unmatched to any gene: 5. Germline values: CDR1 SGHTA, CDR2 FQGTGA. The sample belongs to a study of blood T cell repertoires in COVID-19. Turning to the study itself: Some COVID-19 samples were acute and others convalescent; all came from the United States, Italy and Spain. Sources were T cells, B-cell-depleted T cells, or PBMCs; the material itself was cDNA or gDNA.

In the original processing: Amplified reference gene primers provided the basis for estimating nucleated cell counts. Using immunoSEQ multiplex PCR, the repertoire was profiled, and TCRdb retains in-frame clones only, with some absent. That table is the source of V, J and clone size, and D and trimming were worked out from the DNA. The table lists over 65,000 clones, about 89% of them singletons. The sequence derives from a human donor in a cohort sampled during active COVID-19. The sample taken for sequencing was peripheral blood. The V gene is TRBV7-3, the J gene TRBJ2-3, with 9 bases identical to TRBD2. CDR3 DNA sequence: TGTGCCAGCAGCTTAACTCAAGCGGGAGGCTCAGATACGCAGTATTTT. Translated, it gives CASSLTQAGGSDTQYF.